A selection of T cell receptor beta chains follows, all from one sample in a study of cytomegalovirus exposure and HLA in healthy donors. Data came from immunoSEQ multiplex PCR; TCRdb stores just in-frame clones and leaves some out. This sample carries roughly 65,000 clones, about 92% of them seen once, and the ten largest clones take over 4%. Input material: PBMCs. The receptors were gathered from a man in his late teens or twenties in good health and CMV-seropositive. Each CDR3 is given with its conserved first and last residue. A D gene is named only where the DNA matches it firmly. Rows may omit the clone size; those that give it use once, few, many or a size class.

TRBV7-9,.,.,TRBJ2-7,CASSPRALGGGSSYEQYF,TGTGCCAGCAGCCCCCGTGCTCTTGGCGGGGGCAGCTCCTACGAGCAGTACTTC
TRBV9,.,.,TRBJ1-5,CASSVTGSNQPQHF,TGTGCCAGCAGCGTAACAGGGAGCAATCAGCCCCAGCATTTT
TRBV6-1,.,.,TRBJ2-7,CASSTTDGSYEQYF,TGTGCCAGCAGTACAACGGACGGGAGCTACGAGCAGTACTTC
TRBV6-1,TRBD1,.,TRBJ1-3,CASSEEHGTGGNTIYF,TGTGCCAGCAGTGAAGAACACGGGACAGGTGGAAACACCATATATTTT
TRBV25-1,.,.,TRBJ2-7,CASSTRGRPEQYF,TGTGCCAGCAGTACCCGAGGTCGGCCCGAGCAGTACTTC
TRBV4-2,TRBD2,.,TRBJ2-7,CASSQSAGGPREQYF,TGTGCCAGCAGCCAATCTGCGGGAGGGCCGAGGGAGCAGTACTTC
TRBV6-5,TRBD1,once,TRBJ1-1,CASSPPDRYEAFF,TGTGCCAGCAGCCCTCCGGACAGGTATGAAGCTTTCTTT
TRBV7-9,TRBD2,.,TRBJ2-2,CASSRGLAGGRITGELFF,TGTGCCAGCAGTCGGGGACTAGCGGGAGGGCGAATCACCGGGGAGCTGTTTTTT
TRBV19,TRBD1,.,TRBJ1-2,CASRDRGMDYGYTF,TGTGCCAGTAGGGACAGGGGTATGGACTATGGCTACACCTTC
TRBV28,.,once,TRBJ2-1,CASSSLQDTHRASYNEQFF,TGTGCCAGCAGTTCCCTTCAAGATACTCACAGGGCCTCCTACAATGAGCAGTTCTTC
TRBV5-1,.,.,TRBJ1-1,CASSLTRSNTEAFF,TGCGCCAGCAGCTTGACGAGATCGAACACTGAAGCTTTCTTT
TRBV7-7,.,.,TRBJ2-5,CASSLTGGQETQYF,TGTGCTAGCAGCTTGACGGGTGGGCAAGAGACCCAGTACTTC
TRBV7-9,TRBD1,.,TRBJ2-1,CASSLTDRGHNEQFF,TGTGCCAGCAGCTTGACGGACAGGGGCCACAATGAGCAGTTCTTC
TRBV28,.,.,TRBJ2-7,CASSHSYEQYF,TGTGCCAGCAGTCACTCCTACGAGCAGTACTTC
TRBV10-1,TRBD2,.,TRBJ2-3,CASSTLAGGGDTQYF,TGCGCCAGCAGTACCCTAGCGGGAGGGGGAGATACGCAGTATTTT
TRBV29-1,TRBD2,.,TRBJ2-3,CSVGTSGKTDTQYF,TGCAGCGTCGGGACTAGCGGGAAGACAGATACGCAGTATTTT
TRBV28,TRBD1,.,TRBJ1-5,CASSNTGDRGNQPQHF,TGTGCCAGCAGTAATACAGGGGACCGTGGCAATCAGCCCCAGCATTTT
TRBV28,.,.,TRBJ2-7,CASSSWGQHRYEQYF,TGTGCCAGCAGCTCCTGGGGGCAGCATAGGTACGAGCAGTACTTC
TRBV10-2,TRBD2,few,TRBJ2-1,CASSAGGWYEQFF,TGCGCCAGCAGTGCGGGAGGGTGGTATGAGCAGTTCTTC
TRBV21-1,.,.,TRBJ2-1,CASRMTRTSGRHNEQFF,TGTGCCAGCCGGATGACGCGGACTAGCGGGAGACACAATGAGCAGTTCTTC
TRBV10-1,TRBD1,.,TRBJ2-2,CASSTGEMMNTGELFF,TGCGCCAGCAGTACAGGGGAGATGATGAACACCGGGGAGCTGTTTTTT
TRBV6-1,TRBD2,.,TRBJ2-1,CASSDGPSGSEQFF,TGTGCCAGCAGTGATGGCCCTAGCGGGAGTGAGCAGTTCTTC
TRBV4-2,.,once,TRBJ2-5,CASSPGNWQETQYF,TGTGCCAGCAGCCCAGGAAATTGGCAAGAGACCCAGTACTTC
TRBV5-1,TRBD1,few,TRBJ2-7,CASSPSDRLDSYEQYF,TGCGCCAGCAGCCCCTCGGACAGGTTGGACTCCTACGAGCAGTACTTC
TRBV27,TRBD1,.,TRBJ1-4,CASRLRDSATNEKLFF,TGTGCCAGCAGACTACGGGACAGTGCAACTAATGAAAAACTGTTTTTT
TRBV5-6,TRBD1,.,TRBJ2-7,CASSALTGGGDEQYF,TGTGCCAGCAGCGCCTTGACAGGGGGCGGGGACGAGCAGTACTTC
TRBV6-1,TRBD1,.,TRBJ1-4,CASSLNTGVGGKLFF,TGTGCCAGCAGTCTAAACACAGGGGTGGGTGGTAAACTGTTTTTT
TRBV20-1,.,few,TRBJ1-1,CSRALGAFF,TGCAGCAGGGCCTTGGGGGCTTTCTTT
TRBV6-6,TRBD2,.,TRBJ2-1,CASSPGGGLVDNEQFF,TGTGCCAGCAGCCCCGGGGGGGGGCTTGTGGATAATGAGCAGTTCTTC
TRBV5-1,.,.,TRBJ2-3,CASSWRPGESTDTQYF,TGCGCCAGCAGCTGGAGGCCGGGAGAGTCGACAGATACGCAGTATTTT
TRBV7-9,.,.,TRBJ2-7,CASSFGQGPEQYF,TGTGCCAGCAGCTTTGGGCAGGGGCCCGAGCAGTACTTC
TRBV29-1,TRBD1,.,TRBJ1-2,CSVEDLGTGDYGYTF,TGCAGCGTTGAAGATCTAGGGACAGGTGACTATGGCTACACCTTC
TRBV7-8,.,.,TRBJ1-2,CASSPGNYGYTF,TGTGCCAGCAGCCCAGGGAACTATGGCTACACCTTC
TRBV10-2,.,.,TRBJ2-3,CASSETLGGASTDTQYF,TGCGCCAGCAGTGAGACACTGGGGGGAGCTAGCACAGATACGCAGTATTTT
TRBV27,.,.,TRBJ1-1,CASSSLGYGSTEAFF,TGTGCCAGCAGTTCCTTAGGGTACGGGAGCACTGAAGCTTTCTTT
TRBV5-1,TRBD1,.,TRBJ2-7,CASSYTGTGADEQYF,TGCGCCAGCAGCTACACCGGGACAGGGGCCGACGAGCAGTACTTC
TRBV28,TRBD1,.,TRBJ2-7,CASSPPGQGAAEQYF,TGTGCCAGCAGTCCCCCGGGACAGGGGGCTGCCGAGCAGTACTTC
TRBV5-1,.,.,TRBJ2-7,CASSQATSREQYF,TGCGCCAGCAGCCAAGCCACCTCTAGGGAGCAGTACTTC
TRBV5-1,.,.,TRBJ2-5,CASSLEERETQYF,TGCGCCAGCAGCTTGGAAGAGAGAGAGACCCAGTACTTC
TRBV7-7,.,.,TRBJ2-3,CASSSGLRGSTDTQYF,TGTGCTAGCAGCTCCGGTCTAAGGGGAAGCACAGATACGCAGTATTTT
TRBV28,.,.,TRBJ2-7,CASSLSGQSSYEQYF,TGTGCCAGCAGTTTATCAGGCCAAAGCTCCTACGAGCAGTACTTC
TRBV10-3,.,.,TRBJ2-2,CAISARDTGELFF,TGTGCCATCAGTGCCCGGGACACCGGGGAGCTGTTTTTT
TRBV7-3,.,.,TRBJ2-3,CASSSHRGTDTQYF,TGTGCCAGCAGCTCACACAGGGGCACAGATACGCAGTATTTT
TRBV9,TRBD2,.,TRBJ2-2,CASSSRLAGVGTGELFF,TGTGCCAGCAGCTCCAGACTAGCGGGAGTGGGCACCGGGGAGCTGTTTTTT
TRBV4-1,.,.,TRBJ2-7,CASSQESRGRYEQYF,TGCGCCAGCAGCCAAGAGAGCAGAGGGCGGTACGAGCAGTACTTC
TRBV28,TRBD1,once,TRBJ1-5,CASSFPSPRTGRQPQHF,TGTGCCAGCAGTTTTCCATCTCCGAGGACAGGGCGTCAGCCCCAGCATTTT
TRBV6-6,.,.,TRBJ1-1,CASSYQPGMGTEAFF,TGTGCCAGCAGTTATCAGCCGGGAATGGGCACTGAAGCTTTCTTT
TRBV28,.,.,TRBJ1-1,CASSFLRGEGTEAFF,TGTGCCAGCAGTTTCTTACGAGGGGAGGGAACTGAAGCTTTCTTT
TRBV7-9,.,.,TRBJ1-2,CASSLAGTLNTF,TGTGCCAGCAGCTTGGCTGGGACTCTAAACACCTTC
TRBV7-3,TRBD2,.,TRBJ2-1,CASSLNSGRDEQFF,TGTGCCAGCAGCTTAAACAGCGGGAGGGATGAGCAGTTCTTC
TRBV19,TRBD1,.,TRBJ1-1,CASSGQAWGEAFF,TGTGCCAGTAGCGGACAGGCGTGGGGTGAAGCTTTCTTT
TRBV28,TRBD2,.,TRBJ2-5,CASSFISGRASNKETQYF,TGTGCCAGCAGTTTCATAAGCGGGAGGGCCTCGAACAAAGAGACCCAGTACTTC
TRBV28,.,.,TRBJ2-1,CARSRTGSREQFF,TGTGCCAGAAGCCGAACAGGGTCGCGGGAGCAGTTCTTC
TRBV5-1,.,once,TRBJ2-1,CASSYDGGQGNEQFF,TGCGCCAGCAGTTATGATGGGGGCCAGGGAAATGAGCAGTTCTTC
TRBV5-5,TRBD1,.,TRBJ2-7,CASSLGTGGYEQYF,TGTGCCAGCAGCTTGGGTACAGGGGGCTACGAGCAGTACTTC
TRBV4-2,.,.,TRBJ2-7,CASSQDYSFEQYF,TGTGCCAGCAGCCAAGATTACAGTTTCGAGCAGTACTTC
TRBV5-8,.,.,TRBJ1-2,CASSLFSGNYGYTF,TGTGCCAGCAGCTTGTTCTCAGGGAACTATGGCTACACCTTC
TRBV4-2,.,.,TRBJ2-1,CASSQDGDEQFF,TGTGCCAGCAGCCAAGACGGAGATGAGCAGTTCTTC
TRBV28,TRBD1,.,TRBJ2-7,CASSNRGASYEQYF,TGTGCCAGCAGTAACAGGGGGGCGTCCTACGAGCAGTACTTC